Each of the 21 T cell receptor beta chains below was sequenced from the same sample in a study of radiation and T cells in renal cell carcinoma. Profiling relied on immunoSEQ multiplex PCR, and the TCRdb table lists in-frame clones only, not all of them. The sample gives roughly 150,000 clones, approximately 86% of which show up once; around 13% is in the top ten. As for time point: blood 2 weeks post-SBRT. Treatment indicated: 15 Gy SBRT to primary tumor, nephrectomy 4 weeks later. The input for sequencing was blood, taken from a patient whose treatment included radiotherapy and nephrectomy. The receptor source for this set is a woman aged 50 to 60 with renal cell carcinoma.

This sequence joins TRBV7-9 and TRBJ2-7, with D maybe TRBD1 (5 bases). V lost 5 bases and J 0 bases, leaving 14 bases between the germline ends. The CDR3 is 15 amino acids. The germline V gene has CDR1 SEHNR and CDR2 FQNEAQ (reference sequence). In DNA, the CDR3 is TGTGCCAGCAGCACTACGGGCCAGGGCTCCTACGAGCAGTACTTC. Translation gives CASSTTGQGSYEQYF.

The CDR3 region has the DNA TGTGCCAGCAGCCAAGATCTGGGTCAGGGGGGAGCACCCCTCCACTTT. Translation gives CASSQDLGQGGAPLHF. This chain connects TRBV14 to TRBJ1-6; 7 bases are a match to TRBD1. V trimming: 0 bases; J trimming: 11 bases; junction bases outside the gene matches: 10. Germline loops: CDR1 SGHDN, CDR2 FVKESK. This CDR3 contains 16 residues.

This clone was counted between two and nine times. The chain uses TRBV7-2 and TRBJ2-1; D gene ambiguous. This CDR3 is built from 11 residues. Deletions cut 0 bases from V and 10 bases from J, with 4 bases between. Per the germline V gene, CDR1 is SGHTA and CDR2 is FQGNSA. As DNA, the CDR3 is TGTGCCAGCAGCTTAGCCGTAGAGCAGTTCTTC. This codes for CASSLAVEQFF. Using reference TRBV7-2 and TRBJ2-1 for the parts outside the CDR3, the full variable domain is GAGVSQSPSNKVTEKGKDVELRCDPISGHTALYWYRQSLGQGLEFLIYFQGNSAPDKSGLPSDRFSAERTGGSVSTLTIQRTQQEDSAVYLCASSLAVEQFFGPGTRLTVL.

To note about this clone: Other DNA sequences of this sample code for an identical CDR3. The chain is built from TRBV18 and TRBJ2-5; D unresolved. Trimming stripped 1 base from V and 3 bases from J, with 0 bases between. Germline V gives CDR1 KGHSH, CDR2 LQKENI. The CDR3 totals 11 residues. The CDR3 region is CASSPQETQYF. The CDR3 DNA reads TGTGCCAGCTCACCACAAGAGACCCAGTACTTC.

The chain employs TRBV19 and TRBJ2-7, with 12 positions matching TRBD1. From germline, CDR1 is LNHDA and CDR2 SQIVND (reference sequence). Germline trimming cut 1 base from V and 2 bases from J; bases unmatched to any gene: 0. The CDR3 is made up of 15 amino acids. Here the CDR3 reads CASSIGDRGPYEQYF. The CDR3 region has the DNA TGTGCCAGTAGTATAGGGGACAGGGGGCCCTACGAGCAGTACTTC. The full variable domain, completed using reference TRBV19 and TRBJ2-7, is DGGITQSPKYLFRKEGQNVTLSCEQNLNHDAMYWYRQDPGQGLRLIYYSQIVNDFQKGDIAEGYSVSREKKESFPLTVTSAQKNPTAFYLCASSIGDRGPYEQYFGPGTRLTVT.

The V gene is TRBV19, the J gene TRBJ2-6; no clear D gene. The CDR3 is 15 amino acids. Trimming shortened V by 7 bases and J by 1 base, and 11 bases separated the two germline ends. CDR1 is LNHDA and CDR2 is SQIVND in the germline V gene (reference sequence). The CDR3 loop is CASTFEGSGANVLTF. For the CDR3, the DNA is TGTGCCAGTACCTTCGAAGGGTCTGGGGCCAACGTCCTGACTTTC.

J is TRBJ1-2 and V is TRBV5-6, with 9 bases lining up with TRBD1. Germline CDR1 SGHDT, CDR2 YYEEEE. J lost 8 bases, V lost 3 bases, and 11 bases had no gene match. The CDR3 runs to 15 residues. The CDR3 region has the DNA TGTGCCAGCAGCTACCGGGACAGGGAGTTAGCAGGCTACACCTTC. This translates into CASSYRDRELAGYTF.

A word on this clone: The identical CDR3 is also encoded by other nucleotide sequences in the sample. The rearrangement uses TRBV5-4 and TRBJ1-1; D is unclear. Trimming shortened V by 2 bases and J by 1 base, and 9 bases separated the two germline ends. In germline, CDR1 is SGHNT, CDR2 YYREEE (reference sequence). The CDR3 extends over 14 amino acids. The chain's CDR3 is CASSLGQPNTEAFF. For the CDR3, the DNA is TGTGCCAGCAGCTTAGGCCAGCCGAACACTGAAGCTTTCTTT. The full variable domain, with the rest looked up from reference TRBV5-4 and TRBJ1-1, is ETGVTQSPTHLIKTRGQQVTLRCSSQSGHNTVSWYQQALGQGPQFIFQYYREEENGRGNFPPRFSGLQFPNYSSELNVNALELDDSALYLCASSLGQPNTEAFFGQGTRLTVV.

The chain couples TRBV6-6 to TRBJ2-4; 10 nucleotides align to TRBD1. CDR1 is MNHNY, CDR2 SVGAGI, per germline (reference sequence). V shed 3 bases, J shed 6 bases, and the junction held 2 bases outside the gene matches. This CDR3 spans 14 amino acids. The CDR3 bases are TGTGCCAGCAGTTATAGGACAGGGGGAAACATTCAGTACTTC. Its protein product is CASSYRTGGNIQYF.

This chain joins TRBV5-1 and TRBJ2-1; 8 nucleotides match TRBD2. Germline V gene data show CDR1 as SGHRS and CDR2 as YFSETQ. Trimming at V came to 2 bases and at J to 8 bases, leaving 15 bases not matched to a gene. The CDR3 is 17 amino acids. The CDR3 loop is CASSFRRAYTSGDEQFF. The CDR3 nucleotides are TGCGCCAGCAGCTTCAGGAGGGCCTATACTAGCGGCGATGAGCAGTTCTTC.

This chain uses TRBV19 with TRBJ1-1; D is ambiguous. The germline V and J ends were trimmed by 0 bases and 8 bases, with 10 bases remaining between them. Per the germline V gene, CDR1 is LNHDA and CDR2 is SQIVND (reference sequence). CDR3 length: 13 amino acids. The CDR3 DNA is TGTGCCAGTAGTATAGATCCTGATCTCGAAGCTTTCTTT. It yields the protein CASSIDPDLEAFF.

There are a few counts of this clone. This chain connects TRBV30 to TRBJ1-4; no definite D call. CDR1 and CDR2 (germline): GTSNPN, SVGIG (reference sequence). Trimming removed 4 bases at V and 8 bases at J, with 17 bases between. The CDR3 runs 14 residues. The chain's CDR3 is CAWTLWEPGEKLFF. DNA for the CDR3: TGTGCCTGGACCCTCTGGGAGCCCGGCGAAAAACTGTTTTTT.

This chain uses TRBV29-1 with TRBJ2-1; D remains ambiguous. Germline values: CDR1 SQVTM, CDR2 ANQGSEA. V was shortened by 1 base and J by 5 bases, with 9 bases between the two germline ends. The CDR3 sequence is 13 residues long. The CDR3 is CSVEGSRDNEQFF. CDR3 coding DNA: TGCAGCGTTGAAGGAAGCAGAGACAATGAGCAGTTCTTC.

The rearrangement links TRBV5-8 to TRBJ2-5, with 9 bases aligning to TRBD1. Germline CDR1 reads SGHTS; CDR2 reads YDEGEE. Trimming cost V 2 bases and J 5 bases; bases outside gene matches: 10. The CDR3 length is 16 residues. The CDR3 protein is CASSFSGTGKGETQYF. The CDR3 coding sequence is TGTGCCAGCAGCTTTTCTGGGACAGGGAAGGGTGAGACCCAGTACTTC. Filled out from reference TRBV5-8 and TRBJ2-5, the complete variable domain reads EAGVTQSPTHLIKTRGQQATLRCSPISGHTSVYWYQQALGLGLQFLLWYDEGEERNRGNFPPRFSGRQFPNYSSELNVNALELEDSALYLCASSFSGTGKGETQYFGPGTRLLVL.

V and J are TRBV2 and TRBJ1-1, with D unclear. Germline V lookup: CDR1 SNHLY, CDR2 FYNNEI. Deletions cut 6 bases from V and 11 bases from J, with 13 bases between. This CDR3 contains 11 residues. CDR3 region: CASSGHDEAFF. Written as DNA, the CDR3 is TGTGCCAGCAGCGGCCATGACGAGGCTTTCTTT.

The chain uses TRBV29-1 and TRBJ2-1; 12 bases map to TRBD1. Germline CDR1 SQVTM, CDR2 ANQGSEA. This CDR3 contains 19 residues. The junction had 13 bases not matched to a gene; V was cut back by 4 bases and J by 0 bases. The CDR3 nucleotides read TGCAGCGTTGTTAGCGGGGGACAGGGGGCCCCCAGCTCCTACAATGAGCAGTTCTTC. The encoded protein is CSVVSGGQGAPSSYNEQFF.

V is TRBV6-1 and J is TRBJ1-1, with D unresolved. Between the trimmed V and J ends, which lost 1 base and 3 bases, there was a span of 6 bases. This CDR3 contains 13 residues. CDR1 is MNHNS, CDR2 SASEGT, per germline. CDR3 loop: CASSEVGDTEAFF. CDR3 DNA: TGTGCCAGCAGTGAAGTTGGAGACACTGAAGCTTTCTTT.

The V gene is TRBV2, the J gene TRBJ1-6, with 9 bases identical to TRBD1. Germline CDR1 reads SNHLY; CDR2 reads FYNNEI. The CDR3 loop spans 15 amino acids. J gave up 7 bases and V 6 bases, and 7 bases lay outside the gene matches. CDR3 sequence (DNA): TGTGCCAGCAGGGCTTGGGGACAGGGAAATTCACCCCTCCACTTT. Its translation is CASRAWGQGNSPLHF. Variable domain in full (rest from reference TRBV2 and TRBJ1-6): EPEVTQTPSHQVTQMGQEVILRCVPISNHLYFYWYRQILGQKVEFLVSFYNNEISEKSEIFDDQFSVERPDGSNFTLKIRSTKLEDSAMYFCASRAWGQGNSPLHFGNGTRLTVT.

V usage is TRBV9 and J usage is TRBJ2-1; weak D call: TRBD2 (5 bases). The CDR3 extends over 15 amino acids. V lost 0 bases and J 2 bases, leaving 9 bases between the germline ends. Germline CDR1 SGDLS, CDR2 YYNGEE. Written as DNA, the CDR3 is TGTGCCAGCAGCGTAGATCGAGGGCCCTACAATGAGCAGTTCTTC. Protein sequence: CASSVDRGPYNEQFF.

The gene calls are TRBV19 and TRBJ2-5, with D maybe TRBD2 (6 bases). Germline V gene lookup returns CDR1 LNHDA and CDR2 SQIVND (reference sequence). The CDR3 is 15 amino acids. The V gene lost 3 bases and the J gene lost 2 bases, with 13 bases spanning the gap. The CDR3 protein is CASSISPAGQETQYF. CDR3 nucleotide sequence: TGTGCCAGTAGTATCTCACCGGCGGGACAAGAGACCCAGTACTTC.

The chain employs TRBV9 and TRBJ2-2; 7 nucleotides align to TRBD1. Germline V lookup: CDR1 SGDLS, CDR2 YYNGEE. This CDR3 has 14 amino acids. The V and J ends lost 2 bases and 4 bases, in that order; junction bases with no gene match: 2. Here the CDR3 reads CASSVAGGTGELFF. The CDR3 region has the DNA TGTGCCAGCAGCGTTGCAGGGGGCACCGGGGAGCTGTTTTTT.